The rows below give T cell receptor beta chains drawn from one sample of a study of patients and donors after allogeneic stem cell transplantation. TCRdb recomputed calls from the RT-PCR reads with MiXCR, one row per CDR3 protein. This table holds 160,000 or so distinct CDR3 sequences, approximately 24% found once. Specimen: blood, either unsorted or a sorted T cell fraction (not recorded which). These receptor sequences come from a human donor who was either an allogeneic HSCT recipient or a stem cell or donor lymphocyte infusion donor (not recorded which). It is not recorded whose cells these are; they may come from a transplant donor. Each CDR3 is given with its conserved first and last residue. A D gene is named only where the DNA matches it firmly. Clone size is given for some rows only: seen once, a few or many times, or a class if the clone is expanded.

-	TRBJ1-1	-	TRBV5-1	TGCGCCAGCAGCTTGCAGGGGTGGTATACTGAAGCTTTCTTT	CASSLQGWYTEAFF
-	TRBJ1-5	TRBD1	TRBV28	TGTGCCAGCAGTACGGGACAGCCTTTCAATCAGCCCCAGCATTTT	CASSTGQPFNQPQHF
-	TRBJ2-5	-	TRBV10-3	TGTGCCATCAGTCCGGGACAAAGAGAGACCCAGTACTTC	CAISPGQRETQYF
-	TRBJ2-2	TRBD1	TRBV3-1	TGTGCCAGCAGCCAAGATTGGGCACAGGGGGATTTGAGGACCGGGGAGCTGTTTTTT	CASSQDWAQGDLRTGELFF
few	TRBJ1-1	-	TRBV20-1	TGCAGTGCTAGACCTGGGACGGGAGACACTGAAGCTTTCTTT	CSARPGTGDTEAFF
many	TRBJ1-1	-	TRBV29-1	TGCAGCGTTTTTGGCGTCAAGATCACTGAAGCTTTCTTT	CSVFGVKITEAFF
-	TRBJ2-2	-	TRBV28	TGTGCCAGCAGCCCCCAGGGGTGGTATAGCACCGGGGAGCTGTTTTTT	CASSPQGWYSTGELFF
-	TRBJ1-1	-	TRBV3-1	TGTGCCAGCAGCCTAAAGTTCGTGGGCACTGAAGCTTTCTTT	CASSLKFVGTEAFF
few	TRBJ2-1	-	TRBV12-3/TRBV12-4	TGTGCCAGCAGTCCGGGGACTTCCAATGAGCAGTTCTTC	CASSPGTSNEQFF
-	TRBJ1-2	-	TRBV18	TGTGCCAGCTCACCACTTGAGTCCCTCACAGGGTATGGCTACACCTTC	CASSPLESLTGYGYTF
few	TRBJ1-6	TRBD1	TRBV7-2	TGTGCCAGCAGCTTGACAGGGTGGTCTGGGGATTCACCCCTCCACTTT	CASSLTGWSGDSPLHF
once	TRBJ1-2	-	TRBV5-6	TGTGCCAGCAGCTTTGGGGTCCTCCGGGTCATCGGTGGCTACACCTTC	CASSFGVLRVIGGYTF
few	TRBJ1-6	-	TRBV3-1	TGTGCCAGCAGCCAAGGTCCTTCGGGGGCTAGGTCACCCCTCCACTTT	CASSQGPSGARSPLHF
few	TRBJ1-2	-	TRBV18	TGTGCCAGCTCACCTGGGCCAGCTTATGGCTACACCTTC	CASSPGPAYGYTF
-	TRBJ2-1	TRBD1	TRBV12-3/TRBV12-4	TGTGCCAGCACCCCGGCAGGGGGCTACAATGAGCAGTTCTTC	CASTPAGGYNEQFF
-	TRBJ2-2	-	TRBV27	TGTGCCAGCAGTTCGGAGCGAGGCTACACCGGGGAGCTGTTTTTT	CASSSERGYTGELFF
few	TRBJ1-1	-	TRBV20-1	TGCAGTGCTAGGCCGACCTGGAACACTGAAGCTTTCTTT	CSARPTWNTEAFF
few	TRBJ1-4	TRBD1	TRBV9	TGTGCCAGCAGCGACCGCGGGACAGAGGCAACTAATGAAAAACTGTTTTTT	CASSDRGTEATNEKLFF
many	TRBJ1-1	-	TRBV12-3/TRBV12-4	TGTGCCAGCAGTTTTGGAGATGAAGCTTTCTTT	CASSFGDEAFF
few	TRBJ1-1	-	TRBV12-5	TGTGCTAGTGGTTTGGAAGTGAACACTGAAGCTTTCTTT	CASGLEVNTEAFF
-	TRBJ1-1	-	TRBV12-3/TRBV12-4	TGTGCCAGCTTAATACGCATGAACACTGAAGCTTTCTTT	CASLIRMNTEAFF
-	TRBJ2-5	TRBD2	TRBV12-3/TRBV12-4	TGTGCCAGCAGCCATAGCGGGAGGGCCCTTCTCGACTTC	CASSHSGRALLDF
few	TRBJ1-1	-	TRBV12-3/TRBV12-4	TGTGCCAGCAGTTTAGAGGCCAGAACTAACACTGAAGCTTTCTTT	CASSLEARTNTEAFF
many	TRBJ1-4	-	TRBV20-1	TGCAGTGCCCACCCTACGGGGAGAATTGAAAAACTGTTTTTT	CSAHPTGRIEKLFF
-	TRBJ2-1	-	TRBV6-5	TGTGCCAGCAGTTACGACGAGGGGAGGTATGAGCAGTTCTTC	CASSYDEGRYEQFF
-	TRBJ2-2	-	TRBV20-1	TGCAGTGCTAGAGATCTGGCCTCCACCGGGGAGCTGTTTTTT	CSARDLASTGELFF
few	TRBJ2-2	-	TRBV5-1	TGCGCCAGCAGCTTGTGGCTTTCCAACACCGGGGAGCTGTTTTTT	CASSLWLSNTGELFF
-	TRBJ1-6	-	TRBV20-1	TGCAGTGCTAGAGTACCGGGTAGAAGCAATTCACCCCTCCACTTT	CSARVPGRSNSPLHF
many	TRBJ1-1	-	TRBV21-1	TGTGCCAGCAGCACCCGCGGGGGGGGCACTGAAGCTTTCTTT	CASSTRGGGTEAFF
once	TRBJ1-6	-	TRBV9	TGTGCCAGCAGCGAGACCCCGGGACGCCACAATTCACCCCTCCACTTT	CASSETPGRHNSPLHF
-	TRBJ2-5	-	TRBV5-1	TGCGCCAGCAGCCCAACCCCCGACAGGTACCAAGAGACCCAGTACTTC	CASSPTPDRYQETQYF
-	TRBJ1-5	-	TRBV12-3/TRBV12-4	TGTGCCAGCAGTTTCCCAGGCAATCAGCCCCAGCATTTT	CASSFPGNQPQHF
many	TRBJ2-7	-	TRBV18	TGTGCCAGCTCACCCCCAGGGACCTACGAGCAGTACTTC	CASSPPGTYEQYF
few	TRBJ2-5	-	TRBV5-1	TGCGCCAGCAGCTTGGCGGCGGAGACCCAGTACTTC	CASSLAAETQYF
-	TRBJ1-6	TRBD1	TRBV18	TGTGCCAGCTCACCCGGACAGGGAAGTTCACCCCTCCACTTT	CASSPGQGSSPLHF
-	TRBJ2-2	TRBD1	TRBV24-1	TGTGCCACCAGTGACCGGACAGGGATTCCCGGGGAGCTGTTTTTT	CATSDRTGIPGELFF
-	TRBJ2-1	-	TRBV12-3/TRBV12-4	TGTGCCAGCAGTTTACAGGCTGGTGAGCAGTTCTTC	CASSLQAGEQFF
-	TRBJ2-7	-	TRBV6-5	TGTGCCAGCAGTCCCCCGGGCCATGGCGAGCAGTACTTC	CASSPPGHGEQYF
many	TRBJ1-1	-	TRBV3-1	TGTGCCAGCAGCCAAGGGGGCTCCACTGAAGCTTTCTTT	CASSQGGSTEAFF
few	TRBJ2-5	TRBD2	TRBV10-3	TGTGCCATCAGTGGTAGCGGGAGGGAAGAGACCCAGTACTTC	CAISGSGREETQYF
-	TRBJ1-1	-	TRBV5-1	TGCGCCAGCAGCTTGGGAGGGCCTCACGGAGCTTTCTTT	CASSLGGPHGAFF
-	TRBJ2-7	-	TRBV20-1	TGCAGTGCTAGGATCCGGGACTCCTCCTACGAGCAGTACTTC	CSARIRDSSYEQYF
-	TRBJ2-5	TRBD2	TRBV10-3	TGTGCCATCAGTGAGGGACTAGCGGGTATTGAGACCCAGTACTTC	CAISEGLAGIETQYF
-	TRBJ1-1	-	TRBV20-1	TGCAGTGCCACTCATCCCACTGAAGCTTTCTTT	CSATHPTEAFF
-	TRBJ1-2	-	TRBV5-1	TGCGCCAGCAGCTTGGAAGGGGCCCCGGATATCGGCTACACCTTC	CASSLEGAPDIGYTF
-	TRBJ2-3	-	TRBV6-6	TGTGCCAGCAGCCGACCCAAGGAGGGTAGCACAGATACGCAGTATTTT	CASSRPKEGSTDTQYF
-	TRBJ2-4	-	TRBV7-2	TGTGCCAGCAGCATAAGCCTCCGGACCAAAAACATTCAGTACTTC	CASSISLRTKNIQYF
-	TRBJ2-1	-	TRBV3-1	TGTGCCAGCAGCCATCACTGGACTCGAGGGAATGAGCAGTTCTTC	CASSHHWTRGNEQFF
-	TRBJ1-3	-	TRBV7-9	TGTGCCAGCAGCCTTAGCCCAGGCTCTGGAAACACCATATATTTT	CASSLSPGSGNTIYF
-	TRBJ2-7	-	TRBV3-1	TGTGCCAGCAGCCGAGTAAGCGGTCCCTACGAGCAGTACTTC	CASSRVSGPYEQYF
-	TRBJ2-7	-	TRBV4-1	TGCGCCAGCAGCCCCCACCAACAGGGCTACTACGAGCAGTACTTC	CASSPHQQGYYEQYF
-	TRBJ2-3	-	TRBV7-9	TGTGCCAGCAGCTCCACTAGCCTGGGTAGGCCAGATACGCAGTATTTT	CASSSTSLGRPDTQYF
-	TRBJ1-1	-	TRBV20-1	TGCAGTGCTACCCAGGGGCCAAAGGGGTTCCCTGAAGCTTTCTTT	CSATQGPKGFPEAFF
-	TRBJ2-5	TRBD2	TRBV6-2/TRBV6-3	TGTGCCAGCAGCGATGGGACTAGCGGGAGGGTCTTACGGGAGACCCAGTACTTC	CASSDGTSGRVLRETQYF
few	TRBJ2-7	TRBD2	TRBV3-1	TGTGCCAGCAGCCCGTTTGGTCCTAGCGGGGGCCGAAGCTCCTACGAGCAGTACTTC	CASSPFGPSGGRSSYEQYF
-	TRBJ2-3	-	TRBV7-2	TGTGCCAGCACCCTCGCAGATACGCAGTATTTT	CASTLADTQYF
-	TRBJ1-5	-	TRBV10-3	TGTGCCATCAGTTCAGTGGGTAATCAGCCCCAGCATTTT	CAISSVGNQPQHF